This T cell receptor (beta chain) was sequenced for a study of cytomegalovirus exposure and HLA in healthy donors. Notes on the study in general: Accurate prediction of most subjects' HLA-A and HLA-B alleles from TCR beta sequences was reported. Later examination showed HLA-associated TCR beta chains had greater clonal expansion than equally common others.

V was clipped by 3 bases and J by 4 bases; unmatched bases: 2. The germline CDR1 and CDR2 sequences are PRHDT and FYEKMQ (reference sequence). The CDR3 covers 14 residues. This clone was counted a few times. The antigen is not known. The identical CDR3 is also encoded by other nucleotide sequences in the sample. 60 Vbeta and 13 Jbeta primers were used in PCR. Sequencing used immunoSEQ multiplex PCR; TCRdb keeps in-frame clones, though not all of them. The table shows about 120,000 clones, with more than 15% occurring only once. The V gene is TRBV13, the J gene TRBJ2-7, with TRBD2 matching 11 bases. Source material: PBMCs. The sequence was obtained from a female donor in good health and CMV-seropositive. Here the CDR3 reads CASSLGLAVYEQYF. CDR3 nucleotides: TGTGCCAGCAGCTTGGGACTAGCGGTTTACGAGCAGTACTTC.